The 14 T cell receptor beta chains below come from one sample, sequenced in a study of OX40 agonist ivuxolimab in advanced cancers. Generated by immunoSEQ multiplex PCR, the TCRdb table keeps only in-frame clones and is missing some. The sample holds 60,000 to 75,000 clones; more than 70% are singletons and the top ten take over 5%. The source material was CD4+ or CD8+ T cells sorted from blood, sampled in a trial of the OX40 agonist ivuxolimab. These receptors all come from an adult with an advanced solid tumor such as melanoma, head and neck, liver or kidney cancer.

This rearrangement joins TRBV4-3 to TRBJ1-3, with D perhaps TRBD1 (5 bases). The germline V gene has CDR1 LGHNA and CDR2 YSLEER. The CDR3 contains 14 residues. Trimming left V 5 bases short and J 2 bases short, with 10 bases between. The CDR3 DNA reads TGCGCCAGCAGCGGGGGAAGAGCTGGAAACACCATATATTTT. Translated: CASSGGRAGNTIYF.

CDR3 nucleotides: TGTGCCAGCAGCTCCTGGGGGACTAGCGGGAGAGGCGAAAATGAGCAGTTCTTC. This encodes CASSSWGTSGRGENEQFF. The rearrangement uses TRBV5-6 and TRBJ2-1; the match to TRBD2 covers 14 bases. Germline values: CDR1 SGHDT, CDR2 YYEEEE. The CDR3 length is 18 residues. Trimming cost V 3 bases and J 7 bases; bases outside gene matches: 12.

V is TRBV5-1 and J is TRBJ2-7; 10 bases are a match to TRBD1. With V trimmed by 4 bases and J by 4 bases, 5 bases remained unmatched. The CDR3 contains 14 residues. The germline CDR1 and CDR2 sequences are SGHRS and YFSETQ. For the CDR3, the DNA is TGCGCCAGCAGCGCGACAGGGGGCTTATACGAGCAGTACTTC. Amino acid sequence: CASSATGGLYEQYF. Full variable domain (missing parts from reference TRBV5-1 and TRBJ2-7): KAGVTQTPRYLIKTRGQQVTLSCSPISGHRSVSWYQQTPGQGLQFLFEYFSETQRNKGNFPGRFSGRQFSNSRSEMNVSTLELGDSALYLCASSATGGLYEQYFGPGTRLTVT.

The rearrangement uses TRBV18 and TRBJ2-7; 9 bases are a match to TRBD2. The CDR3 runs 15 residues. CDR1 and CDR2 from the germline V gene are KGHSH and LQKENI. V trimming: 3 bases; J trimming: 5 bases; junction bases outside the gene matches: 8. The CDR3 loop is CASSPGLSGRNEQYF. DNA for the CDR3: TGTGCCAGCTCACCCGGGCTTAGCGGGAGAAACGAGCAGTACTTC.

The genes are TRBV28 and TRBJ1-1; D is unclear. The CDR3 is made up of 11 amino acids. Germline V gives CDR1 MDHEN, CDR2 SYDVKM. The CDR3 loop is CASYKGTEAFF. The CDR3 nucleotides are TGTGCTAGCTACAAGGGCACTGAAGCTTTCTTT.

The chain employs TRBV9 and TRBJ1-3; D is uncertain. Germline V gene sequence: CDR1 SGDLS, CDR2 YYNGEE. Trimming stripped 3 bases from V and 4 bases from J, with 11 bases between. This CDR3 contains 14 residues. This CDR3 is CASSETLGGNTIYF. In DNA, the CDR3 is TGTGCCAGCAGCGAAACATTGGGGGGAAACACCATATATTTT.

This sequence joins TRBV28 and TRBJ1-6; D gene uncertain. V lost 6 bases and J 0 bases, leaving 12 bases between the germline ends. CDR1 and CDR2 from the germline V gene are MDHEN and SYDVKM. This CDR3 is 16 amino acids long. The CDR3 DNA follows: TGTGCCAGCAGCCCGATGGGGAGCTCCTATAATTCACCCCTCCACTTT. Its protein is CASSPMGSSYNSPLHF.

The chain combines TRBV6-5 with TRBJ2-7; 8 nucleotides line up with TRBD1. Germline V gene data show CDR1 as MNHEY and CDR2 as SVGAGI. The CDR3 covers 15 residues. Trimming cost V 6 bases and J 2 bases; bases outside gene matches: 9. CDR3: CASRRKGTGAYEQYF. The CDR3 DNA is TGTGCCAGCAGGAGGAAGGGGACAGGAGCCTACGAGCAGTACTTC.

This clone came up a few times. The chain links TRBV4-2 to TRBJ2-2, with D hard to call. V was clipped by 0 bases and J by 2 bases, with 13 bases between them. In germline, CDR1 is LGHNA, CDR2 YNFKEQ. The CDR3 extends over 17 amino acids. CDR3 nucleotide sequence: TGTGCCAGCAGCCAAGATTGGAGACACATAAACACCGGGGAGCTGTTTTTT. Translated: CASSQDWRHINTGELFF.

The chain is built from TRBV7-3 and TRBJ2-5; 9 positions agree with TRBD1. The germline CDR1 and CDR2 sequences are SGHTA and FQGTGA. The CDR3 is made up of 13 amino acids. Trimming took 5 bases from V and 6 from J; bases not matched to a gene: 4. The CDR3 sequence is CASSLGQGKTQYF. CDR3 nucleotide sequence: TGTGCCAGCAGCCTCGGACAGGGGAAGACCCAGTACTTC. Based on the CDR3 plus reference TRBV7-3 and TRBJ2-5, the full variable domain is GAGVSQTPSNKVTEKGKYVELRCDPISGHTALYWYRQSLGQGPEFLIYFQGTGAADDSGLPNDRFFAVRPEGSVSTLKIQRTERGDSAVYLCASSLGQGKTQYFGPGTRLLVL.

This chain links TRBV29-1 with TRBJ2-5; 12 nucleotides agree with TRBD1. The DNA matches TRBJ2-7 better at its end, which makes the J call doubtful. Germline assignment: CDR1 SQVTM and CDR2 ANQGSEA. This CDR3 contains 13 residues. This CDR3 is CSVGTGGPYEQYF. In DNA, the CDR3 is TGCAGCGTGGGGACAGGGGGCCCCTACGAGCAGTACTTC.

The chain has TRBV9 and TRBJ1-5; D may be TRBD1 (6 bases). V was clipped by 0 bases and J by 7 bases, with 11 bases between them. CDR3 length: 14 amino acids. Germline assignment: CDR1 SGDLS and CDR2 YYNGEE. The CDR3 nucleotides are TGTGCCAGCAGCGTAGGAGGGGGAAGCCAGCCCCAGCATTTT. It specifies CASSVGGGSQPQHF.

This sequence joins TRBV9 and TRBJ1-1, with D uncertain. V gave up 4 bases and J gave up 2 bases, with 12 bases separating them. This CDR3 contains 14 residues. From germline, CDR1 is SGDLS and CDR2 YYNGEE. The CDR3 coding sequence is TGTGCCAGCAGCTTGACACCAGCAAACACTGAAGCTTTCTTT. This translates into CASSLTPANTEAFF.

V usage is TRBV27 and J usage is TRBJ2-3, with 7 bases aligning to TRBD2. The germline CDR1 and CDR2 sequences are MNHEY and SMNVEV (reference sequence). V gave up 3 bases and J gave up 5 bases; unmatched junction bases: 8. The CDR3 loop spans 15 amino acids. The CDR3 spells CASSFHSGKGDTQYF. The CDR3 DNA reads as TGTGCCAGCAGTTTCCACAGCGGGAAAGGAGATACGCAGTATTTT.